The 30 T cell receptor beta chains below come from one sample, sequenced in a study of CD8 T cells in ankylosing spondylitis. Study results and caveats: Blood from ankylosing spondylitis patients appeared to carry a characteristic eight-variant TCR beta motif.

Their recognized antigens are unknown. Each CDR3 protein is one row after TCRdb ran MiXCR on the 5' RACE reads. The sample lists about 460,000 distinct CDR3 sequences, about 5.4% occurring once. Sample: blood, either unsorted or a sorted T cell fraction (not recorded which). The receptors originated from a male donor with ankylosing spondylitis.

This clonotype was seen ten or more times. The rearrangement joins TRBV12-3 or TRBV12-4 to TRBJ2-3, with unresolved D. V shed 1 base and J shed 5 bases, with 10 bases lying between them. CDR3 length equals 14 residues. CDR3 in DNA: TGTGCCAGCAGTTTAGGGACGGTAGGAGATACGCAGTATTTT. Amino acids: CASSLGTVGDTQYF.

This clonotype was observed a handful of times. This chain links TRBV5-5 with TRBJ2-2; 7 bases are a match to TRBD2. CDR1 is SGHKS and CDR2 is YYEKEE in the germline V gene (reference sequence). The CDR3 has 15 amino acids. Unmatched junction bases numbered 10, after V lost 7 bases and J lost 4 bases. The CDR3 DNA sequence: TGTGCCAGCGGGACCCGGGACTACCTCACCGGGGAGCTGTTTTTT. It codes for CASGTRDYLTGELFF.

There are many counts of this clonotype. The CDR3 here is CASSQGLRVEYYEQYF. The CDR3 DNA sequence: TGTGCCAGCAGCCAAGGGCTTAGAGTGGAGTACTACGAGCAGTACTTC. This chain connects TRBV3-1 to TRBJ2-7; no clear D. This CDR3 is 16 amino acids long. Germline V CDR1 and CDR2: LGHDT, YNNKEL (reference sequence). V was clipped by 1 base and J by 3 bases, with 16 bases between them.

This clonotype showed up many times. At one end the junction does not follow the germline gene, possibly because of a read error. V gene TRBV5-1 combines with J gene TRBJ2-1; D is uncertain. In germline, CDR1 is SGHRS, CDR2 YFSETQ. This CDR3 is 12 amino acids long. CDR3 nucleotide sequence: TGCGCCAGCAGCTTGGCCATGGGGTTTTGGATCTTC. It specifies CASSLAMGFWIF.

This clonotype was recorded at least ten times. V is TRBV5-1 and J is TRBJ2-1; 13 bases align to TRBD2. The V gene's germline CDR1 is SGHRS and CDR2 YFSETQ. With V trimmed by 3 bases and J by 3 bases, 3 bases remained unmatched. The CDR3 runs 16 residues. CDR3 residues: CASSWGLAGHYNEQFF. DNA for the CDR3: TGCGCCAGCAGCTGGGGACTAGCGGGACACTACAATGAGCAGTTCTTC. Variable domain in full (rest from reference TRBV5-1 and TRBJ2-1): KAGVTQTPRYLIKTRGQQVTLSCSPISGHRSVSWYQQTPGQGLQFLFEYFSETQRNKGNFPGRFSGRQFSNSRSEMNVSTLELGDSALYLCASSWGLAGHYNEQFFGPGTRLTVL.

This clonotype was detected ten times or more. This rearrangement joins TRBV7-8 to TRBJ2-7; no firm D call. V was shortened by 1 base and J by 3 bases, with 16 bases between the two germline ends. Per the germline V gene, CDR1 is SGHVS and CDR2 is FQNEAQ. The CDR3 loop spans 16 amino acids. CDR3 sequence reads: CASSLGFRLGGYEQYF. As DNA, the CDR3 is TGTGCCAGCAGCTTAGGGTTCAGGTTAGGTGGCTACGAGCAGTACTTC.

This clonotype was observed at least ten times. Written as DNA, the CDR3 is TGTGCCACCAGTGATTTGGGCAGGGGCTACAATGAGCAGTTCTTC. This gives the protein CATSDLGRGYNEQFF. The chain has TRBV24-1 and TRBJ2-1, with D maybe TRBD1 (6 bases). The CDR3 spans 15 residues. Trimming pared 0 bases from V and 3 bases from J, leaving 8 bases between. Germline V gene data show CDR1 as KGHDR and CDR2 as SFDVKD.

This clonotype was seen at least ten times. This rearrangement joins TRBV6-2 or TRBV6-3 to TRBJ2-4; maybe TRBD2 (6 bases). V lost 6 bases to trimming and J lost 7 bases, with 16 bases between them. The germline gives CDR1 MNHEY, CDR2 SVGEGT. The CDR3 spans 14 residues. The CDR3 coding sequence is TGTGCCAGCAGGAGAGGAGGGGTCGTGAACATTCAGTACTTC. Residues: CASRRGGVVNIQYF.

The rearrangement uses TRBV7-9 and TRBJ2-6, with D perhaps matching TRBD1 (6 bases). Trimming shortened V by 4 bases and J by 4 bases, and 14 bases separated the two germline ends. Germline loops: CDR1 SEHNR, CDR2 FQNEAQ (reference sequence). This CDR3 comprises 16 residues. DNA for the CDR3: TGTGCCAGCAGCTACACTTGGGACACCGGGGCCAACGTCCTGACTTTC. It is translated as CASSYTWDTGANVLTF.

There are many counts of this clonotype. The chain joins TRBV29-1 to TRBJ2-1, with no clear D. V lost 5 bases to trimming and J lost 8 bases, with 13 bases between them. The CDR3 has 12 amino acids. Germline-derived CDR1 and CDR2 are SQVTM and ANQGSEA. In DNA form, the CDR3 reads TGCAGCGTTTCTAAAAGTTTTGATGAGCAGTTCTTC. It yields the protein CSVSKSFDEQFF.

The table lists this clonotype with many counts. This rearrangement joins TRBV29-1 to TRBJ1-2, with TRBD1 matching over 7 bases. V lost 6 bases to trimming and J lost 8 bases; unmatched junction nucleotides: 9. The CDR3 extends over 12 amino acids. Germline V gene lookup returns CDR1 SQVTM and CDR2 ANQGSEA. The CDR3 region is CSVWTGTYGYTF. As DNA, the CDR3 is TGCAGCGTCTGGACAGGAACGTACGGCTACACCTTC.

This clonotype has just a few counts. V is TRBV15 and J is TRBJ2-5; D uncertain. CDR1 LNHNV and CDR2 YYDKDF come from the germline V gene (reference sequence). Trimming took 0 bases from V and 0 from J, leaving 8 bases between them. This CDR3 is 15 amino acids long. CDR3 sequence (DNA): TGTGCCACCAGCAGAGATTCCCAGTACCAAGAGACCCAGTACTTC. Translating it yields CATSRDSQYQETQYF.

This clonotype was recorded at least ten times. The chain joins TRBV27 to TRBJ2-3; possibly TRBD1 for D (6 bases). Deletions cut 8 bases from V and 2 bases from J, with 8 bases between. The CDR3 loop spans 12 amino acids. Looked up from germline, CDR1 is MNHEY and CDR2 is SMNVEV (reference sequence). The CDR3, as DNA: TGTGCCAGCGGACAGACCACAGATACGCAGTATTTT. The encoded protein is CASGQTTDTQYF.

This clonotype occurred many times. V is TRBV12-3 or TRBV12-4 and J is TRBJ1-3, with D uncertain. Deletions cut 6 bases from V and 0 bases from J, with 6 bases between. This CDR3 region has 13 residues. The DNA for the CDR3 is TGTGCCAGCAGCCCGAGCTCTGGAAACACCATATATTTT. Its protein is CASSPSSGNTIYF.

The chain links TRBV5-6 to TRBJ2-7; 7 positions match TRBD2. The ends lost 1 base at V and 2 bases at J; junction bases unmatched: 12. Germline CDR1 SGHDT, CDR2 YYEEEE. The CDR3 spans 17 residues. Here the CDR3 reads CASSLWAGPGLTYEQYF. CDR3 coding DNA: TGTGCCAGCAGCTTGTGGGCAGGGCCGGGACTAACCTACGAGCAGTACTTC.

This clonotype was recorded at least ten times. The chain employs TRBV6-5 and TRBJ2-4, with no clear D. Germline CDR1 reads MNHEY; CDR2 reads SVGAGI. The CDR3 sequence is 16 residues long. Between the trimmed V and J ends, which lost 0 bases and 4 bases, there was a span of 13 bases. Here the CDR3 reads CASSYSAVPRKNIQYF. The CDR3, as DNA: TGTGCCAGCAGTTACTCGGCGGTACCAAGGAAAAACATTCAGTACTTC.

This clonotype was picked up many times. The chain combines TRBV24-1 with TRBJ2-1, with 10 bases fitting TRBD2. This CDR3 is built from 19 residues. The germline CDR1 and CDR2 sequences are KGHDR and SFDVKD. The ends lost 2 bases at V and 2 bases at J; junction bases unmatched: 11. The chain's CDR3 is CATSDSGPIAGGPYNEQFF. DNA of the CDR3: TGTGCCACCAGTGATTCCGGGCCTATAGCGGGAGGCCCCTACAATGAGCAGTTCTTC.

On this clonotype itself: This may arise from a read error, as a much more abundant clone is one base away. V gene TRBV20-1 combines with J gene TRBJ1-2; 10 nucleotides agree with TRBD1. CDR1 is DFQATT, CDR2 SNEGSKA, per germline (reference sequence). The CDR3 has 14 amino acids. The CDR3, as DNA: TGCAGTGCTGTCCCGACAGGGGGCGCTTATGACTACACCTTC. This gives the protein CSAVPTGGAYDYTF.

This clonotype came up many times. This chain links TRBV11-2 with TRBJ2-1; 13 positions agree with TRBD2. Trimming took 4 bases from V and 5 from J; bases not matched to a gene: 8. CDR1 and CDR2 (germline): SGHAT, FQNNGV. CDR3 length equals 17 residues. CDR3 sequence reads: CASSSEFGLAGDNEQFF. Here the CDR3 DNA reads TGTGCCAGCAGCTCAGAATTCGGACTAGCGGGGGACAATGAGCAGTTCTTC.

This clonotype was recorded at least ten times. The chain links TRBV7-2 to TRBJ1-6, with a possible D match to TRBD1 (5 bases). CDR1 SGHTA and CDR2 FQGNSA come from the germline V gene. The CDR3 loop spans 14 amino acids. The germline V and J ends were trimmed by 2 bases and 8 bases, with 10 bases remaining between them. CDR3 in DNA: TGTGCCAGCAGCTTAAAAGTCAGGGATTCACCCCTCCACTTT. Its protein is CASSLKVRDSPLHF.

This clonotype was detected many times. Here the CDR3 DNA reads TGCAGCGTTGCAACAGGGAGCACAGATACGCAGTATTTT. Protein: CSVATGSTDTQYF. The chain recombines TRBV29-1 with TRBJ2-3; the D gene is possibly TRBD1 (6 bases). The CDR3 length is 13 residues. Trimming shortened V by 4 bases and J by 0 bases, and 8 bases separated the two germline ends. Germline V lookup: CDR1 SQVTM, CDR2 ANQGSEA.

The sample holds many counts of this clonotype. This chain uses TRBV9 with TRBJ1-6; D call uncertain. The V and J ends lost 0 bases and 10 bases respectively, with 8 bases between them. CDR3 length: 13 amino acids. Germline-derived CDR1 and CDR2 are SGDLS and YYNGEE. CDR3 nucleotide sequence: TGTGCCAGCAGCGTAGAGGGCCCCTCACCCCTCCACTTT. This encodes CASSVEGPSPLHF.

This clonotype was counted at least ten times. The chain combines TRBV20-1 with TRBJ2-7; a possible D gene is TRBD2 (6 bases). The ends were cut back, 0 bases at V and 2 bases at J, with 17 bases in the middle. There are 16 residues in the CDR3. In germline, CDR1 is DFQATT, CDR2 SNEGSKA (reference sequence). The chain's CDR3 is CSAREGNSGFTYEQYF. CDR3 DNA sequence: TGCAGTGCTAGAGAGGGGAATAGCGGTTTCACCTACGAGCAGTACTTC.

The sample holds a few counts of this clonotype. This chain joins TRBV5-1 and TRBJ1-1; 7 bases map to TRBD1. The V gene's germline CDR1 is SGHRS and CDR2 YFSETQ. CDR3 length: 14 amino acids. V was pared by 4 bases and J by 1 base, with 4 bases of the junction left unmatched. The CDR3 DNA is TGCGCCAGCAGCATAGCAGGGGGGAACACTGAAGCTTTCTTT. Translating it yields CASSIAGGNTEAFF.

There are many counts of this clonotype. The chain is built from TRBV7-2 and TRBJ1-4; D unclear. Germline V lookup: CDR1 SGHTA, CDR2 FQGNSA. The V end lost 1 base, the J end lost 5 bases, and 8 bases lay between the germline ends. The CDR3 loop spans 14 amino acids. CDR3 DNA sequence: TGTGCCAGCAGCTTAGGGTCTATAAATGAAAAACTGTTTTTT. As protein: CASSLGSINEKLFF.

This clonotype was detected many times. The V and J genes are TRBV6-2 or TRBV6-3 and TRBJ2-5; TRBD1 matches at 7 bases. The germline CDR1 and CDR2 sequences are MNHEY and SVGEGT. This CDR3 comprises 14 residues. V trimming: 5 bases; J trimming: 4 bases; junction bases outside the gene matches: 7. As DNA, the CDR3 is TGTGCCAGCAGTCGACAGGGCTTGGGAGAGACCCAGTACTTC. This gives the protein CASSRQGLGETQYF.

This clonotype was counted at least ten times. The rearrangement links TRBV7-2 to TRBJ1-5; D is unresolved. Germline V gene lookup returns CDR1 SGHTA and CDR2 FQGNSA. V was pared by 6 bases and J by 7 bases, with 13 bases between. The CDR3 spans 13 residues. The chain's CDR3 is CASSSDFGQPQHF. CDR3 DNA: TGTGCCAGCAGTTCGGACTTCGGACAGCCCCAGCATTTT.

This clonotype was found many times. V and J are TRBV9 and TRBJ1-3; tentatively, D is TRBD1 (5 bases). Germline V gene sequence: CDR1 SGDLS, CDR2 YYNGEE. Trimming removed 0 bases at V and 3 bases at J, with 10 bases between. The CDR3 spans 15 residues. In DNA form, the CDR3 reads TGTGCCAGCAGCGTAGAGGGGTCCAGTGGAAACACCATATATTTT. It encodes CASSVEGSSGNTIYF. The whole variable domain, remainder taken from reference TRBV9 and TRBJ1-3, is DSGVTQTPKHLITATGQRVTLRCSPRSGDLSVYWYQQSLDQGLQFLIQYYNGEERAKGNILERFSAQQFPDLHSELNLSSLELGDSALYFCASSVEGSSGNTIYFGEGSWLTVV.

This clonotype was seen many times. This chain uses TRBV20-1 with TRBJ2-3, with TRBD2 matching over 8 bases. Germline CDR1 reads DFQATT; CDR2 reads SNEGSKA (reference sequence). The junction had 4 bases not matched to a gene; V was cut back by 5 bases and J by 3 bases. The CDR3 length is 13 residues. Written as DNA, the CDR3 is TGCAGTGCTTTCCAGCGGGAGACAGATACGCAGTATTTT. Amino acids: CSAFQRETDTQYF.

This chain links TRBV12-3 or TRBV12-4 with TRBJ2-1; D possibly corresponds to TRBD2 (7 bases). CDR3 length equals 17 residues. Deletions cut 4 bases from V and 10 bases from J, with 26 bases between. The CDR3 coding sequence is TGTGCCAGCAGTTCTCCCCGTCGTGGCGGGGGACACGGAGAGCAGTTCTTC. Translation gives CASSSPRRGGGHGEQFF.